This T cell receptor (beta chain) was observed in a study of OX40 agonist ivuxolimab in advanced cancers. Whole-study context: Ivuxolimab was administered intravenously to patients at 0.01 to 10 mg/kg every 2 weeks. Prior anti-PD-1, anti-PD-L1 or anti-CTLA-4 therapy did not bar entry, and approximately 40% had some.

Study-level results: Relatively little clonal expansion, among the lowest observed, appeared in partial responders at 0.1-3.0 mg/kg. Clonal expansion was seen in CD4+ and CD8+ blood T cells by week 6 at 0.1 to 3.0 mg/kg.

Germline CDR1 is MNHNY and CDR2 is SVGAGI (reference sequence). This CDR3 is 13 amino acids long. V lost 6 bases, J lost 7 bases, and 9 bases stayed unmatched. Libraries were prepared by immunoSEQ multiplex PCR; TCRdb keeps only in-frame clonotypes and omits some of them. The sample records approximately 70,000 clones, around 94% being singletons. Concerning this clone itself: Its target is unknown.

This sequence originates from an adult with an advanced solid tumor such as melanoma, head and neck, liver or kidney cancer. The chain carries TRBV6-6 and TRBJ2-7; 7 nucleotides align to TRBD1. Sequenced here: CD4+ or CD8+ T cells sorted from blood, sampled in a trial of the OX40 agonist ivuxolimab. In nucleotides, the CDR3 is TGTGCCAGCAGCCCCTTAGGGGGCGGGGAGCAGTACTTC. As protein: CASSPLGGGEQYF.